Each of the 20 T cell receptor beta chains below was sequenced from the same sample in a study of beta chain features in type 1 diabetes. Of the isolated RNA, all was reverse transcribed, and so the sequenced material was expressed TCRB transcripts. Clones were read by immunoSEQ multiplex PCR, and TCRdb kept only the in-frame ones, dropping some. The sample lists hundreds of thousands of clones, about 9.3% occurring once. Sample: naive CD4+ T cells from blood. Receptors were obtained from a woman between 18 and 29 years old in good health.

This clone was counted between two and nine times. The V and J genes are TRBV19 and TRBJ2-1; D is uncertain. The CDR3 consists of 14 residues. Germline CDR1 and CDR2: LNHDA and SQIVND (reference sequence). V was shortened by 2 bases and J by 4 bases, with 9 bases between the two germline ends. The CDR3 sequence is CASSISASYNEQFF. For the CDR3, the DNA is TGTGCCAGTAGTATAAGCGCCTCTTACAATGAGCAGTTCTTC.

The chain employs TRBV5-1 and TRBJ2-3, with 9 bases fitting TRBD1. Germline CDR1 SGHRS, CDR2 YFSETQ. Trimming at V came to 4 bases and at J to 4 bases, leaving 10 bases not matched to a gene. The CDR3 is made up of 16 amino acids. The CDR3 DNA reads as TGCGCCAGCAGCCCTCAGACAGGGGGGGGACCAGATACGCAGTATTTT. This translates into CASSPQTGGGPDTQYF.

This rearrangement joins TRBV25-1 to TRBJ1-1; 7 nucleotides agree with TRBD1. Germline loops: CDR1 MGHDK, CDR2 SYGVNS. The length of the CDR3 is 17 residues. After removal of 5 bases from V and 1 base from J, the junction contained 13 bases not matched to a gene. The CDR3 reads CASSRLNRGFWNTEAFF. Here the CDR3 DNA reads TGTGCCAGCAGTCGCCTGAACAGGGGATTTTGGAACACTGAAGCTTTCTTT.

This clone appeared a few times. V and J are TRBV30 and TRBJ2-3; 7 positions match TRBD1. CDR1 is GTSNPN, CDR2 SVGIG, per germline (reference sequence). Unmatched junction bases numbered 9, after V lost 4 bases and J lost 2 bases. The CDR3 consists of 15 residues. The CDR3 region is CAWISDRASTDTQYF. CDR3 nucleotides: TGTGCCTGGATTAGCGACAGGGCCTCCACAGATACGCAGTATTTT.

This chain joins TRBV30 and TRBJ1-5; 7 bases are shared with TRBD1. The CDR3 covers 17 residues. V lost 2 bases, J lost 5 bases, and 15 bases stayed unmatched. Per the germline V gene, CDR1 is GTSNPN and CDR2 is SVGIG (reference sequence). The CDR3 spells CAWSSRYGTAPDQPQHF. CDR3 DNA sequence: TGTGCCTGGAGTAGCCGCTATGGGACAGCCCCCGATCAGCCCCAGCATTTT.

The chain couples TRBV30 to TRBJ2-1; 7 positions agree with TRBD1. J gave up 5 bases and V 3 bases, and 13 bases lay outside the gene matches. Germline V gene sequence: CDR1 GTSNPN, CDR2 SVGIG (reference sequence). The CDR3 sequence is 16 residues long. As DNA, the CDR3 is TGTGCCTGGAGAGGGGGCTTGGGGTGGCAGGACAATGAGCAGTTCTTC. It translates to CAWRGGLGWQDNEQFF.

This clone has only a few counts. V usage is TRBV30 and J usage is TRBJ1-3; TRBD1 is a possible D gene (6 bases). CDR1 and CDR2 from the germline V gene are GTSNPN and SVGIG (reference sequence). The CDR3 is 16 amino acids. Trimming shortened V by 1 base and J by 3 bases, and 16 bases separated the two germline ends. The CDR3 protein is CAWSDLLQGFGNTIYF. The CDR3, as DNA: TGTGCCTGGAGTGACCTACTACAGGGATTTGGAAACACCATATATTTT.

The table lists this clone with a few counts. J is TRBJ2-2 and V is TRBV7-3; 9 bases map to TRBD1. The ends lost 4 bases at V and 3 bases at J; junction bases unmatched: 3. CDR3 length: 15 residues. Germline V gene sequence: CDR1 SGHTA, CDR2 FQGTGA. The CDR3 is CASSSQGADTGELFF. Here the CDR3 DNA reads TGTGCCAGCAGCTCACAGGGGGCAGACACCGGGGAGCTGTTTTTT.

This clone was seen a handful of times. This chain uses TRBV19 with TRBJ1-2; 12 positions match TRBD1. Germline CDR1 reads LNHDA; CDR2 reads SQIVND (reference sequence). CDR3 size: 16 residues. Losses at the gene ends were 6 bases for V and 2 bases for J; bases not matched to a gene: 7. The CDR3 DNA reads as TGTGCCAGTAGGGGGGGGACAGGGGGCGCAAACTATGGCTACACCTTC. Protein product: CASRGGTGGANYGYTF. The full variable domain, completed using reference TRBV19 and TRBJ1-2, is DGGITQSPKYLFRKEGQNVTLSCEQNLNHDAMYWYRQDPGQGLRLIYYSQIVNDFQKGDIAEGYSVSREKKESFPLTVTSAQKNPTAFYLCASRGGTGGANYGYTFGSGTRLTVV.

This clone has just a few counts. V usage is TRBV25-1 and J usage is TRBJ1-1; 7 nucleotides line up with TRBD1. V lost 6 bases to trimming and J lost 4 bases; unmatched junction nucleotides: 8. This CDR3 is built from 14 residues. CDR1 is MGHDK, CDR2 SYGVNS, per germline. The CDR3 nucleotides read TGTGCCAGCAGACCCAGGGGGGACGGCACTGAAGCTTTCTTT. This sequence encodes CASRPRGDGTEAFF.

The chain links TRBV6-5 to TRBJ2-5, with a possible D match to TRBD2 (6 bases). The germline V and J ends were trimmed by 0 bases and 6 bases, with 8 bases remaining between them. The V gene's germline CDR1 is MNHEY and CDR2 SVGAGI. This CDR3 is 13 amino acids long. CDR3 amino acids: CASSYSGGKTQYF. The CDR3 DNA sequence: TGTGCCAGCAGTTACTCGGGGGGAAAGACCCAGTACTTC.

This clone came up a few times. The genes are TRBV6-1 and TRBJ1-1; weak D call: TRBD1 (6 bases). Trimming took off 3 bases at V and 7 bases at J, with 9 bases between the two ends. Germline-derived CDR1 and CDR2 are MNHNS and SASEGT. The CDR3 is 12 residues long. In DNA, the CDR3 is TGTGCCAGCAGTGACAGGGGTTTTGAAGCTTTCTTT. Translating gives CASSDRGFEAFF.

This clone appeared a few times. The chain couples TRBV19 to TRBJ1-2; 9 bases match TRBD1. The J segment lost 7 bases and the V segment lost 6 bases, leaving 6 bases of the junction unmatched. Germline lookup yields CDR1 LNHDA and CDR2 SQIVND (reference sequence). The CDR3 has 13 amino acids. The DNA for the CDR3 is TGTGCCAGTAGCAGGGACAGGGACTCTGGCTACACCTTC. Amino acids: CASSRDRDSGYTF.

The chain couples TRBV11-2 to TRBJ1-1; D is possibly TRBD1 (5 bases). The CDR3 runs to 14 residues. Germline CDR1 SGHAT, CDR2 FQNNGV. V lost 0 bases to trimming and J lost 5 bases, with 10 bases between them. The CDR3 region is CASSLDGGSTEAFF. The CDR3 DNA is TGTGCCAGCAGCTTAGACGGGGGGAGTACTGAAGCTTTCTTT.

This clone was observed a few times. This sequence joins TRBV7-3 and TRBJ2-1, with D possibly being TRBD2 (5 bases). The CDR3 consists of 16 residues. The ends were cut back, 5 bases at V and 1 base at J, with 15 bases in the middle. CDR1 is SGHTA and CDR2 is FQGTGA in the germline V gene. CDR3 sequence reads: CASSLARTYSYNEQFF. The CDR3 bases are TGTGCCAGCAGCCTAGCTCGGACTTATTCCTACAATGAGCAGTTCTTC.

This clone was picked up many times. The CDR3 nucleotides read TGTGCCACCAGTGGCGGGGTAGCGGGACAAGAGACCCAGTACTTC. Translated: CATSGGVAGQETQYF. The chain uses TRBV15 and TRBJ2-5; 8 nucleotides match TRBD2. V shed 6 bases and J 2 bases; nucleotides not matched to a gene: 8. Germline loops: CDR1 LNHNV, CDR2 YYDKDF (reference sequence). This CDR3 has 15 residues.

This clone was counted only a few times. The J gene is TRBJ2-7, the V gene TRBV27; 9 bases are a match to TRBD1. V shed 4 bases, J shed 5 bases, and the junction held 9 bases outside the gene matches. This CDR3 contains 15 residues. Germline lookup yields CDR1 MNHEY and CDR2 SMNVEV (reference sequence). CDR3 DNA sequence: TGTGCCAGCAGTTCCGGGACGGGACAGGGCGACGAGCAGTACTTC. Protein: CASSSGTGQGDEQYF.

This clone appeared a few times. The chain employs TRBV1 and TRBJ1-1; the table calls TRBD1, which could not be checked here. TRBV1 is described as a pseudogene. The CDR3 runs to 15 residues. The CDR3 DNA is TGCACCAGCAGCCAAGATGGGGAAGGGGAAACTGAAGCTTTCTTT. Encoded protein: CTSSQDGEGETEAFF.

V gene TRBV9 combines with J gene TRBJ2-3, with D hard to call. The V end lost 3 bases, the J end lost 3 bases, and 5 bases lay between the germline ends. This CDR3 spans 12 amino acids. Germline V gene data show CDR1 as SGDLS and CDR2 as YYNGEE. The CDR3 DNA is TGTGCCAGCAGCGCTCTTACAGATACGCAGTATTTT. Translated: CASSALTDTQYF.

V gene TRBV7-8 combines with J gene TRBJ2-3, with TRBD1 matching over 7 bases. The CDR3 contains 15 residues. With 5 bases clipped from V and 2 bases from J, the junction kept 7 bases outside the gene matches. The germline V gene has CDR1 SGHVS and CDR2 FQNEAQ. This chain's CDR3 is CASSEGQANTDTQYF. CDR3 coding DNA: TGTGCCAGCAGCGAAGGACAGGCTAACACAGATACGCAGTATTTT.